The 15 T cell receptor beta chains reported below all come from one sample, sequenced in a study of cytomegalovirus exposure and HLA in healthy donors. The data were produced by immunoSEQ multiplex PCR, yet TCRdb's version contains in-frame clones alone and is incomplete. Of 170,000 or so clones in the sample, approximately 81% are singletons; the top ten hold roughly 15%. Sample: PBMCs. The receptors were gathered from a man aged 18 to 30 in good health and CMV-seropositive.

In this sample, this clone turned up a few times. This rearrangement joins TRBV4-2 to TRBJ2-5; 8 nucleotides agree with TRBD2. CDR1 is LGHNA and CDR2 is YNFKEQ in the germline V gene. V dropped 4 bases and J dropped 1; count of bases not matched to a gene: 5. This CDR3 has 15 amino acids. The CDR3 coding sequence is TGTGCCAGCAGCCTATTTACTAGCGGCCAAGAGACCCAGTACTTC. Encoded protein: CASSLFTSGQETQYF.

This sequence joins TRBV18 and TRBJ2-7; D call uncertain. The CDR3 is made up of 12 amino acids. V was cut by 5 bases and J by 4 bases, with 9 bases left in between. CDR1 and CDR2 from the germline V gene are KGHSH and LQKENI. CDR3 sequence: CASSYREYEQYF. CDR3 DNA: TGTGCCAGCTCATACAGAGAATACGAGCAGTACTTC.

V usage is TRBV7-6 and J usage is TRBJ2-3; 16 bases are a match to TRBD2. V trimming: 3 bases; J trimming: 2 bases; junction bases outside the gene matches: 17. The length of the CDR3 is 22 residues. Per germline, CDR1 SGHVS and CDR2 FNYEAQ. The CDR3 loop is CASSFSPGTSGGAPSDTDTQYF. The CDR3, as DNA: TGTGCCAGCAGCTTCAGTCCCGGGACTAGCGGGGGGGCTCCGTCGGACACAGATACGCAGTATTTT. The variable domain in full, completed from reference TRBV7-6 and TRBJ2-3, reads GAGVSQSPRYKVTKRGQDVALRCDPISGHVSLYWYRQALGQGPEFLTYFNYEAQQDKSGLPNDRFSAERPEGSISTLTIQRTEQRDSAMYRCASSFSPGTSGGAPSDTDTQYFGPGTRLTVL.

The CDR3 is CASSPDIGDTQYF. The CDR3 DNA follows: TGTGCCAGCAGCCCGGACATCGGGGATACGCAGTATTTT. The rearrangement uses TRBV7-9 and TRBJ2-3; maybe TRBD1 (5 bases). The germline V gene encodes CDR1 SEHNR and CDR2 FQNEAQ (reference sequence). CDR3 size: 13 residues. Trimming stripped 5 bases from V and 6 bases from J, with 12 bases between.

The rearrangement joins TRBV28 to TRBJ2-7, with D possibly being TRBD1 (6 bases). Germline CDR1 and CDR2: MDHEN and SYDVKM. The CDR3 covers 14 residues. V lost 5 bases to trimming and J lost 1 base, with 12 bases between them. The CDR3 nucleotides read TGTGCCAGCAGTCCCGCGGACAGTTCCTACGAGCAGTACTTC. Translating it yields CASSPADSSYEQYF.

The gene calls are TRBV10-3 and TRBJ1-2; D gene unclear. V dropped 2 bases and J dropped 2 bases, with 9 bases sitting between them. The V gene's germline CDR1 is ENHRY and CDR2 SYGVKD. This CDR3 has 14 residues. CDR3 coding DNA: TGTGCCATCAGTGAGGTGCTGACAAACTATGGCTACACCTTC. This gives the protein CAISEVLTNYGYTF.

The chain uses TRBV6-5 and TRBJ1-6; TRBD1 agrees at 7 bases. The V gene end was trimmed by 1 base and the J gene end by 7 bases; junction bases not matched to a gene: 1. CDR1 and CDR2 from the germline V gene are MNHEY and SVGAGI. The CDR3 sequence is 14 residues long. The CDR3 loop reads CASSYWGQNSPLHF. CDR3 coding DNA: TGTGCCAGCAGTTACTGGGGACAGAATTCACCCCTCCACTTT.

This chain joins TRBV30 and TRBJ1-1; D is uncertain. Germline values: CDR1 GTSNPN, CDR2 SVGIG (reference sequence). The CDR3 covers 13 residues. V was shortened by 4 bases and J by 1 base, with 10 bases between the two germline ends. The CDR3 loop is CAWTRAQNTEAFF. The CDR3 nucleotides read TGTGCCTGGACGAGGGCTCAGAACACTGAAGCTTTCTTT.

In the case of this clone: Lacking the conserved final phenylalanine or tryptophan, this CDR3 likely reflects a read error. It is unclear where the CDR3 begins or ends on the DNA, so no DNA is shown, and the CDR3 is as TCRdb lists it. The rearrangement uses TRBV6-5 and TRBJ1-4; TRBD1 is taken as the D call from the table, unchecked against the DNA. CDR1 is MNHEY and CDR2 is SVGAGI in the germline V gene. Termini included, the CDR3 measures 10 amino acids. The CDR3 spells CASSPGQDLI.

This clone occurred once. V and J are TRBV27 and TRBJ2-1; D possibly corresponds to TRBD1 (5 bases). Trimming cost V 0 bases and J 7 bases, with 10 bases left between them. This CDR3 comprises 14 residues. Germline CDR1 and CDR2: MNHEY and SMNVEV (reference sequence). CDR3 nucleotide sequence: TGTGCCAGCAGTTTATCGGTTGGGGCGAATGAGCAGTTCTTC. Amino acids: CASSLSVGANEQFF.

This clone has just one count. This chain links TRBV27 with TRBJ1-6, with D possibly matching TRBD1 (5 bases). V shed 6 bases and J shed 8 bases, with 26 bases lying between them. This CDR3 comprises 18 residues. Germline CDR1 reads MNHEY; CDR2 reads SMNVEV (reference sequence). This CDR3 reads CASRTVLTPLSSDSPLHF. For the CDR3, the DNA is TGTGCCAGCAGGACAGTTTTAACTCCACTCTCCTCGGATTCACCCCTCCACTTT.

The J gene is TRBJ2-6, the V gene TRBV6-1; the match to TRBD1 covers 7 bases. The junction had 8 bases not matched to a gene; V was cut back by 0 bases and J by 0 bases. Germline CDR1 and CDR2: MNHNS and SASEGT. The CDR3 is made up of 19 amino acids. The CDR3 spells CASSEARGGRGSGANVLTF. The CDR3 region has the DNA TGTGCCAGCAGTGAAGCTAGAGGGGGCCGGGGCTCTGGGGCCAACGTCCTGACTTTC.

The V call is TRBV15, the J call TRBJ2-5; the match to TRBD1 covers 9 bases. The V gene's germline CDR1 is LNHNV and CDR2 YYDKDF (reference sequence). The CDR3 covers 16 residues. The J segment lost 2 bases and the V segment lost 1 base, leaving 5 bases of the junction unmatched. The CDR3 loop is CATSRGHGTGQETQYF. CDR3 nucleotides: TGTGCCACCAGCAGAGGTCACGGGACAGGGCAAGAGACCCAGTACTTC.

In regard to this clone: Other DNA sequences in the same sample also yield this CDR3. The gene calls are TRBV5-6 and TRBJ1-5; tentative D call: TRBD1 (6 bases). V dropped 0 bases and J dropped 4 bases, with 8 bases sitting between them. Germline V gene lookup returns CDR1 SGHDT and CDR2 YYEEEE. CDR3 length: 14 amino acids. CDR3 in DNA: TGTGCCAGCAGCTTGGCACAGGGAAATCAGCCCCAGCATTTT. This sequence encodes CASSLAQGNQPQHF.

The J gene is TRBJ2-7, the V gene TRBV11-2, with a tentative D call TRBD1 (6 bases). The CDR3 runs to 15 residues. Germline CDR1 reads SGHAT; CDR2 reads FQNNGV. Trimming pared 4 bases from V and 2 bases from J, leaving 15 bases between. In nucleotides, the CDR3 is TGTGCCAGCAGCTCGGGGACATACGATACCTACGAGCAGTACTTC. Its translation is CASSSGTYDTYEQYF.